The 21 T cell receptor beta chains below come from one sample, sequenced in a study of naive and memory T cell subsets. The beta constant-region primer was an equimolar mix of two oligonucleotides covering TRBC1 and TRBC2. TCRdb recomputed calls from the UMI-ligation and nested PCR reads with MiXCR, one row per CDR3 protein. Of around 29,000 distinct CDR3 sequences listed, about 11% are singletons. Sequencing input: effector memory CD4+ T cells from blood. Subset meaning: effector memory, CD45RA- CD27-. These receptors were collected from a human donor in good health.

As to this clonotype: A single base separates this from a much larger clone, so it may be a read error. V gene TRBV7-2 combines with J gene TRBJ2-1, with TRBD1 identical over 8 bases. CDR1 and CDR2 (germline): SGHTA, FQGNSA. The CDR3 is 15 residues long. V dropped 1 base and J dropped 2; count of bases not matched to a gene: 1. This chain's CDR3 is CASSLEGQAYNEQFF. The CDR3 bases are TGTGCCAGCAGCTTAGAGGGACAGGCCTACAATGAGCAGTTCTTC.

This clonotype has more than one count but fewer than ten. This sequence joins TRBV29-1 and TRBJ1-2; D possibly corresponds to TRBD1 (6 bases). CDR3 length equals 14 residues. Germline-derived CDR1 and CDR2 are SQVTM and ANQGSEA. Trimming cost V 1 base and J 7 bases, with 16 bases left between them. The CDR3 sequence: CSVEVISGVSGYTF. The DNA of the CDR3 is TGCAGCGTTGAAGTAATTTCAGGGGTTAGTGGCTACACCTTC.

The sample holds many counts of this clonotype. The chain is built from TRBV18 and TRBJ2-7; D perhaps matches TRBD1 (6 bases). V was cut by 5 bases and J by 6 bases, with 11 bases left in between. This CDR3 is 12 amino acids long. Germline V gene data show CDR1 as KGHSH and CDR2 as LQKENI. CDR3 bases: TGTGCCAGCTCATCCCGACAGGTCGAGCAGTACTTC. Its translation is CASSSRQVEQYF.

This clonotype was found many times. The rearrangement joins TRBV14 to TRBJ1-2, with no clear D. This CDR3 is 13 amino acids long. Trimming removed 6 bases at V and 7 bases at J, with 15 bases between. The germline CDR1 and CDR2 sequences are SGHDN and FVKESK. The DNA for the CDR3 is TGTGCCAGCAGTTTTTCCAAGCCGGCTGGCTACACCTTC. As protein: CASSFSKPAGYTF.

The J gene is TRBJ1-1, the V gene TRBV30; D unresolved. Germline V gene lookup returns CDR1 GTSNPN and CDR2 SVGIG (reference sequence). Trimming shortened V by 1 base and J by 11 bases, and 14 bases separated the two germline ends. This CDR3 contains 12 residues. CDR3 sequence: CAWSAPRRMAFF. CDR3 coding DNA: TGTGCCTGGAGTGCTCCCAGGCGGATGGCTTTCTTT.

This clonotype has only a few counts. The V call is TRBV6-2 or TRBV6-3, the J call TRBJ1-2; 9 nucleotides match TRBD1. The germline gives CDR1 MNHEY, CDR2 SVGEGT. The trim removed 0 bases at V and 7 bases at J, leaving 12 bases unmatched. The CDR3 length is 17 residues. The CDR3, as DNA: TGTGCCAGCAGTTACTCAGGGACAGGGTCCATCTCGAGTGGCTACACCTTC. It yields the protein CASSYSGTGSISSGYTF.

The chain combines TRBV18 with TRBJ2-5, with unresolved D. The germline CDR1 and CDR2 sequences are KGHSH and LQKENI. The V end was cut by 0 bases, the J end by 2 bases, with 13 bases between. The CDR3 covers 16 residues. CDR3 residues: CASSPPQPVRQETQYF. The CDR3 DNA sequence: TGTGCCAGCTCACCACCCCAACCGGTCAGACAAGAGACCCAGTACTTC.

This clonotype was seen many times. The rearrangement uses TRBV7-2 and TRBJ2-7; possibly TRBD1 for D (6 bases). V was clipped by 3 bases and J by 5 bases, with 11 bases between them. The CDR3 has 13 residues. In germline, CDR1 is SGHTA, CDR2 FQGNSA. CDR3 protein: CASSFKTGNEQYF. The CDR3 nucleotides read TGTGCCAGCAGCTTTAAAACAGGGAACGAGCAGTACTTC.

This clonotype was seen ten or more times. The chain joins TRBV20-1 to TRBJ1-3; possibly TRBD1 for D (6 bases). Per the germline V gene, CDR1 is DFQATT and CDR2 is SNEGSKA (reference sequence). The V end lost 5 bases, the J end lost 3 bases, and 8 bases lay between the germline ends. The CDR3 has 12 amino acids. The CDR3 DNA reads TGCAGTGCTGGGGGGCTTGGAAACACCATATATTTT. This translates into CSAGGLGNTIYF.

This clonotype was seen only a few times. The chain couples TRBV24-1 to TRBJ2-2, with 9 bases identical to TRBD2. The length of the CDR3 is 14 residues. Germline trimming cut 5 bases from V and 5 bases from J; bases unmatched to any gene: 2. Germline CDR1 KGHDR, CDR2 SFDVKD. CDR3 amino acids: CATSAAGGTGELFF. DNA for the CDR3: TGTGCCACCAGTGCCGCGGGGGGGACCGGGGAGCTGTTTTTT.

The V and J genes are TRBV20-1 and TRBJ2-3, with 9 nucleotides matching TRBD1. The CDR3 is 17 residues long. Germline values: CDR1 DFQATT, CDR2 SNEGSKA (reference sequence). The ends lost 3 bases at V and 0 bases at J; junction bases unmatched: 10. The CDR3 DNA sequence: TGCAGTGCTAGGCCACCCGGGACAGGGATTAGCACAGATACGCAGTATTTT. Translated: CSARPPGTGISTDTQYF.

This clonotype was counted many times. The chain employs TRBV2 and TRBJ2-3; weak D call: TRBD2 (5 bases). V dropped 4 bases and J dropped 1 base, with 12 bases sitting between them. Germline values: CDR1 SNHLY, CDR2 FYNNEI. The CDR3 is 15 amino acids. The CDR3 coding sequence is TGTGCCAGCAGTGCGGGGTGGCCTGGCACAGATACGCAGTATTTT. Its protein is CASSAGWPGTDTQYF.

In its sample, this clonotype was seen once. The chain combines TRBV10-3 with TRBJ2-7; 7 bases match TRBD1. J gave up 2 bases and V 3 bases, and 7 bases lay outside the gene matches. Germline V lookup: CDR1 ENHRY, CDR2 SYGVKD. The CDR3 has 15 amino acids. The CDR3 region is CAISDLDRTTYEQYF. Written as DNA, the CDR3 is TGTGCCATCAGTGATCTGGACAGGACAACCTACGAGCAGTACTTC.

The genes are TRBV20-1 and TRBJ2-5, with D possibly TRBD1 on 5 matching bases. CDR1 is DFQATT and CDR2 is SNEGSKA in the germline V gene (reference sequence). CDR3 size: 15 residues. V was trimmed by 3 bases and J by 0 bases, leaving 14 bases between them. The CDR3 protein is CSASGSKGHQETQYF. CDR3 sequence (DNA): TGCAGTGCTAGCGGGTCGAAGGGGCACCAAGAGACCCAGTACTTC.

This clonotype showed up just a few times. This chain links TRBV28 with TRBJ1-4; no firm D call. Per the germline V gene, CDR1 is MDHEN and CDR2 is SYDVKM. The CDR3 runs 12 residues. Trimming removed 4 bases from V and 8 bases from J, with 8 bases in between. The CDR3 sequence: CASSSAPEKLFF. The CDR3 DNA reads as TGTGCCAGCAGTTCCGCCCCGGAAAAACTGTTTTTT.

This clonotype was detected ten times or more. The gene calls are TRBV7-3 and TRBJ2-1, with D tentatively TRBD2 (8 bases). The germline gives CDR1 SGHTA, CDR2 FQGTGA. The V and J ends lost 5 bases and 8 bases respectively, with 19 bases between them. CDR3 length equals 15 residues. Here the CDR3 DNA reads TGTGCCAGCAGCCAGGGACTAGGGGGCCATGATGAGCAGTTCTTC. Its translation: CASSQGLGGHDEQFF.

This clonotype was detected only a few times. The DNA of the CDR3 is TGTGCCAGCGGTCTCGGCCCCGAGCAGTACTTC. Residues: CASGLGPEQYF. This chain links TRBV11-2 with TRBJ2-7; D is ambiguous. The germline gives CDR1 SGHAT, CDR2 FQNNGV. V lost 8 bases and J lost 6, with 11 bases in between. The CDR3 runs 11 residues. The whole variable domain, filled in from reference TRBV11-2 and TRBJ2-7, reads EAGVAQSPRYKIIEKRQSVAFWCNPISGHATLYWYQQILGQGPKLLIQFQNNGVVDDSQLPKDRFSAERLKGVDSTLKIQPAKLEDSAVYLCASGLGPEQYFGPGTRLTVT.

The genes are TRBV20-1 and TRBJ1-5; D is ambiguous. CDR1 DFQATT and CDR2 SNEGSKA come from the germline V gene (reference sequence). Trimming stripped 2 bases from V and 9 bases from J, with 14 bases between. The CDR3 spans 13 residues. CDR3 region: CSARRFGTGPQHF. CDR3 nucleotide sequence: TGCAGTGCTAGACGCTTCGGTACCGGGCCCCAGCATTTT.

This clonotype was detected many times. The chain carries TRBV12-3 or TRBV12-4 and TRBJ2-1; 7 bases line up with TRBD2. V trimming: 6 bases; J trimming: 0 bases; junction bases outside the gene matches: 5. This CDR3 comprises 15 residues. The CDR3 nucleotides read TGTGCCAGCAGCTCCAGCGGGGCCTCCTACAATGAGCAGTTCTTC. Amino acid sequence: CASSSSGASYNEQFF.

The chain uses TRBV29-1 and TRBJ2-1, with TRBD2 matching 14 bases. This CDR3 has 14 residues. Germline values: CDR1 SQVTM, CDR2 ANQGSEA. V lost 7 bases to trimming and J lost 5 bases; unmatched junction nucleotides: 4. CDR3 sequence: CSAGLAGVHNEQFF. The CDR3, as DNA: TGCAGCGCGGGACTAGCGGGGGTCCACAATGAGCAGTTCTTC.

The rearrangement links TRBV27 to TRBJ2-6, with TRBD1 identical over 7 bases. Germline assignment: CDR1 MNHEY and CDR2 SMNVEV (reference sequence). This CDR3 spans 15 amino acids. Trimming took 4 bases from V and 2 from J; bases not matched to a gene: 2. This CDR3 reads CASSSGQPGANVLTF. Here the CDR3 DNA reads TGTGCCAGCAGTTCGGGACAGCCTGGGGCCAACGTCCTGACTTTC.